Below, 32 T cell receptor beta chains from the same sample are listed, as sequenced in a study of OX40 agonist ivuxolimab in advanced cancers. Produced via immunoSEQ multiplex PCR; TCRdb's table is partial and in-frame only. There are roughly 93,000 clones in the sample; under 90% occur only once, and 4.5% to 5.5% lies in the top ten. The sequencing here drew on CD4+ or CD8+ T cells sorted from blood, taken in a trial of the OX40 agonist ivuxolimab. Receptors were obtained from an adult with an advanced solid tumor such as melanoma, head and neck, liver or kidney cancer.

This chain uses TRBV5-5 with TRBJ2-2; 10 positions match TRBD1. The germline gives CDR1 SGHKS, CDR2 YYEKEE (reference sequence). The CDR3 runs 14 residues. V was pared by 4 bases and J by 7 bases, with 4 bases of the junction left unmatched. CDR3 amino acids: CASSPGTGVGELFF. CDR3 bases: TGTGCCAGCAGCCCCGGGACAGGGGTCGGGGAGCTGTTTTTT.

V usage is TRBV6-6 and J usage is TRBJ1-5, with D possibly TRBD1 on 6 matching bases. This CDR3 is 15 amino acids long. CDR1 is MNHNY and CDR2 is SVGAGI in the germline V gene (reference sequence). V was clipped by 4 bases and J by 0 bases, with 10 bases between them. This CDR3 is CASSSDRNSNQPQHF. In DNA, the CDR3 is TGTGCCAGCAGTTCCGACAGGAATAGCAATCAGCCCCAGCATTTT.

The V call is TRBV10-3, the J call TRBJ2-1; the D is unclear. The CDR3 consists of 13 residues. CDR1 is ENHRY, CDR2 SYGVKD, per germline. Trimming took off 8 bases at V and 6 bases at J, with 14 bases between the two ends. In nucleotides, the CDR3 is TGTGCCATCTTCGCCATTGACTTCAATGAGCAGTTCTTC. Translation gives CAIFAIDFNEQFF.

This chain joins TRBV11-2 and TRBJ1-1; TRBD1 matches at 10 bases. The ends lost 2 bases at V and 3 bases at J; junction bases unmatched: 6. The germline CDR1 and CDR2 sequences are SGHAT and FQNNGV. CDR3 size: 16 residues. The CDR3 spells CASSLFRDRGYTEAFF. The CDR3 DNA follows: TGTGCCAGCAGCTTATTCCGGGACAGGGGATACACTGAAGCTTTCTTT.

This clone appeared a single time. CDR3 coding DNA: TGCGCCAGCAGTGAGTCTAGCGGGAGCCCTAATGAGCAGTTCTTC. This encodes CASSESSGSPNEQFF. The chain has TRBV10-1 and TRBJ2-1; 9 bases fit TRBD2. J lost 7 bases, V lost 0 bases, and 4 bases had no gene match. There are 15 residues in the CDR3. Looked up from germline, CDR1 is WNHNN and CDR2 is SYGVQD (reference sequence).

The V and J genes are TRBV5-1 and TRBJ2-1; D call uncertain. Per the germline V gene, CDR1 is SGHRS and CDR2 is YFSETQ. V gave up 2 bases and J gave up 14 bases, with 17 bases separating them. This CDR3 has 13 amino acids. CDR3 nucleotides: TGCGCCAGCAGCTTTTCCCGGGCCCTGGGGAAGTTCTTC. The encoded protein is CASSFSRALGKFF.

This clone was seen only once. This chain connects TRBV5-4 to TRBJ2-1; TRBD2 agrees at 7 bases. The V and J ends lost 0 bases and 2 bases, in that order; junction bases with no gene match: 5. Looked up from germline, CDR1 is SGHNT and CDR2 is YYREEE (reference sequence). The CDR3 contains 16 residues. The CDR3 loop is CASSLGREGPYNEQFF. Written as DNA, the CDR3 is TGTGCCAGCAGCTTGGGGAGGGAGGGCCCCTACAATGAGCAGTTCTTC.

The V call is TRBV15, the J call TRBJ2-3, with 10 bases lining up with TRBD2. The germline V gene has CDR1 LNHNV and CDR2 YYDKDF (reference sequence). This CDR3 spans 17 amino acids. J gave up 1 base and V 4 bases, and 8 bases lay outside the gene matches. In DNA form, the CDR3 reads TGTGCCACCAGCACCCCCGCTAGCGGGGGACGCACAGATACGCAGTATTTT. It encodes CATSTPASGGRTDTQYF.

This clone was counted once. The rearrangement links TRBV12-5 to TRBJ2-2, with D unclear. V lost 1 base and J 3 bases, leaving 9 bases between the germline ends. In germline, CDR1 is LGHNT, CDR2 FRNRAP. The CDR3 is made up of 15 amino acids. CDR3 residues: CASGLARTDTGELFF. In DNA form, the CDR3 reads TGTGCTAGTGGTTTGGCCCGGACGGACACCGGGGAGCTGTTTTTT.

The chain carries TRBV4-3 and TRBJ1-5; 7 positions agree with TRBD1. Germline loops: CDR1 LGHNA, CDR2 YSLEER. CDR3 length equals 15 residues. Trimming at V came to 1 base and at J to 6 bases, leaving 6 bases not matched to a gene. Here the CDR3 reads CASSQGRQGGQPQHF. CDR3 sequence (DNA): TGCGCCAGCAGCCAAGGGCGACAGGGAGGTCAGCCCCAGCATTTT.

This clone was seen only a few times. The V gene is TRBV2, the J gene TRBJ1-5, with D tentatively TRBD1 (6 bases). Germline CDR1 is SNHLY and CDR2 is FYNNEI. V was pared by 8 bases and J by 0 bases, with 11 bases between. The CDR3 is made up of 14 amino acids. The CDR3 DNA sequence: TGTGCCAGCGGGGGACAAGTTAGCAATCAGCCCCAGCATTTT. This codes for CASGGQVSNQPQHF.

The rearrangement joins TRBV5-1 to TRBJ1-4; no clear D. The CDR3 loop spans 14 amino acids. Trimming left V 1 base short and J 0 bases short, with 4 bases between. Germline loops: CDR1 SGHRS, CDR2 YFSETQ. CDR3 in amino acids: CASSLWPTNEKLFF. In nucleotides, the CDR3 is TGCGCCAGCAGCTTGTGGCCAACTAATGAAAAACTGTTTTTT.

This clone was detected only once. V and J are TRBV4-2 and TRBJ2-7; TRBD1 matches at 7 bases. The V segment lost 1 base and the J segment 3 bases; nucleotides outside the gene matches: 9. Per germline, CDR1 LGHNA and CDR2 YNFKEQ. The CDR3 spans 16 residues. The CDR3 reads CASSQVEGQSDYEQYF. DNA for the CDR3: TGTGCCAGCAGCCAAGTAGAGGGACAGAGTGACTACGAGCAGTACTTC.

The J gene is TRBJ2-2, the V gene TRBV5-1; 9 nucleotides match TRBD1. Germline V gene data show CDR1 as SGHRS and CDR2 as YFSETQ. Trimming cost V 6 bases and J 6 bases; bases outside gene matches: 9. The length of the CDR3 is 15 residues. Here the CDR3 DNA reads TGCGCCAGCAAGGGGAGAACAGGGGGCCCCGGGGAGCTGTTTTTT. This encodes CASKGRTGGPGELFF.

The sample holds a few counts of this clone. The chain is built from TRBV6-5 and TRBJ1-2; the D is unclear. Deletions cut 4 bases from V and 4 bases from J, with 13 bases between. The CDR3 consists of 14 residues. Looked up from germline, CDR1 is MNHEY and CDR2 is SVGAGI. The CDR3 DNA reads as TGTGCCAGCAGTTCGGGCCTTTTGGGCTATGGCTACACCTTC. Protein: CASSSGLLGYGYTF.

The genes are TRBV10-3 and TRBJ2-7; no definite D call. This CDR3 contains 14 residues. The germline CDR1 and CDR2 sequences are ENHRY and SYGVKD. V shed 0 bases and J shed 0 bases, with 6 bases lying between them. The DNA for the CDR3 is TGTGCCATCAGTGAGTCTGGCAGCTCCTACGAGCAGTACTTC. Residues: CAISESGSSYEQYF.

The chain couples TRBV19 to TRBJ1-5, with D maybe TRBD1 (6 bases). CDR3 size: 16 residues. Germline CDR1 is LNHDA and CDR2 is SQIVND (reference sequence). With 5 bases removed from V and 0 bases from J, the gap between germline ends came to 14 bases. CDR3: CASSPWTANSNQPQHF. For the CDR3, the DNA is TGTGCCAGTAGTCCCTGGACAGCTAATAGCAATCAGCCCCAGCATTTT.

The rearrangement uses TRBV30 and TRBJ2-5, with TRBD2 identical over 11 bases. The CDR3 has 14 residues. V lost 1 base to trimming and J lost 3 bases; unmatched junction nucleotides: 1. Germline V gene data show CDR1 as GTSNPN and CDR2 as SVGIG (reference sequence). CDR3 DNA sequence: TGTGCCTGGAGTGAGACTAGCGGGAAAGAGACCCAGTACTTC. Its protein product is CAWSETSGKETQYF.

Comments on this clone: Within the sample, other DNA sequences also encode this same CDR3. The chain combines TRBV11-2 with TRBJ2-5; no reliable D call. The J call may be faulty, since TRBJ2-7 better matches the DNA end. The CDR3 is 10 residues long. Germline CDR1 is SGHAT and CDR2 is FQNNGV. CDR3 in DNA: TGTGCCAGCAGTACCTACGAGCAGTACTTC. This translates into CASSTYEQYF.

The rearrangement links TRBV11-2 to TRBJ1-4; TRBD1 matches at 7 bases. The V segment lost 5 bases and the J segment 0 bases; nucleotides outside the gene matches: 6. This CDR3 has 16 residues. Per the germline V gene, CDR1 is SGHAT and CDR2 is FQNNGV. CDR3 sequence reads: CASSRNGQATNEKLFF. The CDR3 region has the DNA TGTGCCAGCAGCCGAAATGGACAGGCAACTAATGAAAAACTGTTTTTT.

The chain combines TRBV18 with TRBJ2-7, with 7 nucleotides matching TRBD1. The CDR3 runs 13 residues. J lost 4 bases, V lost 5 bases, and 5 bases had no gene match. The germline V gene encodes CDR1 KGHSH and CDR2 LQKENI. DNA for the CDR3: TGTGCCAGCTCAACGGGACAGATTTACGAGCAGTACTTC. Residues: CASSTGQIYEQYF. Full variable domain (missing parts from reference TRBV18 and TRBJ2-7): NAGVMQNPRHLVRRRGQEARLRCSPMKGHSHVYWYRQLPEEGLKFMVYLQKENIIDESGMPKERFSAEFPKEGPSILRIQQVVRGDSAAYFCASSTGQIYEQYFGPGTRLTVT.

V usage is TRBV5-8 and J usage is TRBJ2-7, with D perhaps matching TRBD1 or TRBD2 (5 bases each). CDR3 length equals 14 residues. V was shortened by 4 bases and J by 1 base, with 12 bases between the two germline ends. CDR1 is SGHTS, CDR2 YDEGEE, per germline. In nucleotides, the CDR3 is TGTGCCAGCAGCGCCGGGACGGATTCCTACGAGCAGTACTTC. This translates into CASSAGTDSYEQYF.

J is TRBJ2-5 and V is TRBV11-3; 8 bases agree with TRBD2. Germline trimming cut 5 bases from V and 5 bases from J; bases unmatched to any gene: 4. This CDR3 comprises 13 residues. From germline, CDR1 is SGHNT and CDR2 YENEEA. This CDR3 is CASSPGGAETQYF. CDR3 in DNA: TGTGCCAGCAGCCCCGGGGGGGCGGAGACCCAGTACTTC.

The rearrangement uses TRBV5-1 and TRBJ2-7; D may correspond to TRBD1 or TRBD2 (7 bases each). CDR3 length equals 15 residues. Trimming stripped 0 bases from V and 6 bases from J, with 16 bases between. Per the germline V gene, CDR1 is SGHRS and CDR2 is YFSETQ. The CDR3 protein is CASSLGRGRGGEQYF. The CDR3 DNA is TGCGCCAGCAGCTTGGGACGTGGCAGGGGGGGCGAGCAGTACTTC.

The chain links TRBV11-1 to TRBJ2-6; perhaps TRBD1 as D (6 bases). Trimming shortened V by 5 bases and J by 2 bases, and 13 bases separated the two germline ends. This CDR3 has 16 amino acids. Germline CDR1 and CDR2: SGHAT and FQDESV (reference sequence). CDR3 nucleotide sequence: TGTGCCAGCAGCGAGGGACAATGGGCTGGGGCCAACGTCCTGACTTTC. It yields the protein CASSEGQWAGANVLTF.

The sample holds one count of this clone. The chain uses TRBV29-1 and TRBJ1-2; the match to TRBD1 covers 8 bases. Trimming took 4 bases from V and 8 from J; bases not matched to a gene: 15. The CDR3 loop spans 15 amino acids. Per germline, CDR1 SQVTM and CDR2 ANQGSEA. The CDR3 here is CSVVPQGAQRGGYTF. The CDR3, as DNA: TGCAGCGTTGTCCCCCAGGGGGCGCAGAGGGGGGGCTACACCTTC.

The V and J genes are TRBV7-6 and TRBJ2-7; 7 positions match TRBD1. The CDR3 length is 19 residues. CDR1 SGHVS and CDR2 FNYEAQ come from the germline V gene. V gave up 1 base and J gave up 0 bases; unmatched junction bases: 15. In DNA form, the CDR3 reads TGTGCCAGCAGCTTAGTGGCAGGGGTCGGGACAGAGAGCTCCTACGAGCAGTACTTC. As protein: CASSLVAGVGTESSYEQYF.

The chain combines TRBV11-2 with TRBJ1-3; D is perhaps TRBD1 (5 bases). From germline, CDR1 is SGHAT and CDR2 FQNNGV. The V gene lost 1 base and the J gene lost 2 bases, with 12 bases spanning the gap. The CDR3 runs 16 residues. CDR3 protein: CASSLGAPTAGNTIYF. The CDR3 DNA reads as TGTGCCAGCAGCTTAGGGGCCCCGACAGCTGGAAACACCATATATTTT.

The genes are TRBV5-8 and TRBJ1-5; the D is unclear. Germline V gene sequence: CDR1 SGHTS, CDR2 YDEGEE. The CDR3 extends over 12 amino acids. V was clipped by 2 bases and J by 5 bases, with 5 bases between them. CDR3 sequence: CASSFGYQPQHF. The CDR3 DNA sequence: TGTGCCAGCAGCTTTGGGTATCAGCCCCAGCATTTT.

The chain is built from TRBV6-5 and TRBJ2-1; TRBD1 is a possible D gene (5 bases). The CDR3 has 12 residues. Germline V CDR1 and CDR2: MNHEY, SVGAGI. V shed 5 bases and J shed 6 bases, with 8 bases lying between them. CDR3 loop: CASSVDSNEQFF. DNA for the CDR3: TGTGCCAGCAGTGTTGACAGCAATGAGCAGTTCTTC.

The CDR3 region is CASSLPGRGSPLHF. The CDR3 region has the DNA TGTGCCAGCAGCTTACCGGGCAGGGGGTCACCCCTCCACTTT. The V call is TRBV7-8, the J call TRBJ1-6; 7 bases are shared with TRBD1. Germline V gene lookup returns CDR1 SGHVS and CDR2 FQNEAQ. Losses at the gene ends were 2 bases for V and 10 bases for J; bases not matched to a gene: 5. The CDR3 loop spans 14 amino acids.

CDR3 amino acids: CASSQDQAGGSYNEQFF. The CDR3 DNA reads as TGCGCCAGCAGCCAAGATCAGGCGGGGGGATCCTACAATGAGCAGTTCTTC. The chain uses TRBV4-1 and TRBJ2-1; 8 bases agree with TRBD2. The length of the CDR3 is 17 residues. CDR1 MGHRA and CDR2 YSYEKL come from the germline V gene. The V gene end was trimmed by 0 bases and the J gene end by 1 base; junction bases not matched to a gene: 5.